This record covers a single T cell receptor beta chain. This table comes from immunoSEQ multiplex PCR, and its TCRdb copy is limited to in-frame clones, with some not included. The data contain tens of thousands of clones, 70% to 85% of them singletons. The V and J ends lost 1 base and 2 bases respectively, with 9 bases between them. Germline V gene lookup returns CDR1 LGHDT and CDR2 YNNKEL (reference sequence). The CDR3 has 14 amino acids. These data are taken from a study of blood T cell repertoires in COVID-19. At the level of the study: Both acute and convalescent COVID-19 samples were obtained from the United States, Italy and Spain.

The V call is TRBV3-1 (or the pseudogene TRBV3-2), the J call TRBJ2-7, with D possibly matching TRBD1 (6 bases). This receptor was identified in a man between 45 and 60 years old with acute or convalescent COVID-19. Specimen: peripheral blood. CDR3: CASSQGQGTYEQYF. Here the CDR3 DNA reads TGTGCCAGCAGCCAAGGGCAGGGGACCTACGAGCAGTACTTC.